The clone carrying this TCR beta chain appeared many times. The antigen is not known. This beta chain was picked up by a library intended for alpha chains and is off target, so its count carries little meaning. These data belong to a study of spatial heterogeneity in lung cancer. Study at large: There was a strong correlation between the counts of TCR transcripts measured in tumor regions and a T cell transcriptional module score that was calculated from matched bulk RNA-seq. Averaged across combinations, each unique TCR and UMI pairing appeared more than ten times in raw reads, which were uncorrected. Notes on the study in general: It was found that expanded intratumoral alpha and beta TCR counts tracked tumor mutation counts.

TCRdb independently ran MiXCR on the 5' RACE reads; one entry per CDR3 protein. The sample lists under 7,500 distinct CDR3 sequences; about 14% were seen once. Trimming cost V 7 bases and J 5 bases; bases outside gene matches: 6. This CDR3 contains 13 residues. Time point in this sample: sample taken at primary tumor resection. This clonotype originated in a female donor with early-stage non-small cell lung cancer. Sequences were derived from lung tumor tissue, sampled at surgery. This chain connects TRBV12-3 or TRBV12-4 to TRBJ2-3; TRBD1 matches at 7 bases. The CDR3 loop is CASTYQGVDTQYF. For the CDR3, the DNA is TGTGCCAGCACCTACCAGGGGGTAGATACGCAGTATTTT.